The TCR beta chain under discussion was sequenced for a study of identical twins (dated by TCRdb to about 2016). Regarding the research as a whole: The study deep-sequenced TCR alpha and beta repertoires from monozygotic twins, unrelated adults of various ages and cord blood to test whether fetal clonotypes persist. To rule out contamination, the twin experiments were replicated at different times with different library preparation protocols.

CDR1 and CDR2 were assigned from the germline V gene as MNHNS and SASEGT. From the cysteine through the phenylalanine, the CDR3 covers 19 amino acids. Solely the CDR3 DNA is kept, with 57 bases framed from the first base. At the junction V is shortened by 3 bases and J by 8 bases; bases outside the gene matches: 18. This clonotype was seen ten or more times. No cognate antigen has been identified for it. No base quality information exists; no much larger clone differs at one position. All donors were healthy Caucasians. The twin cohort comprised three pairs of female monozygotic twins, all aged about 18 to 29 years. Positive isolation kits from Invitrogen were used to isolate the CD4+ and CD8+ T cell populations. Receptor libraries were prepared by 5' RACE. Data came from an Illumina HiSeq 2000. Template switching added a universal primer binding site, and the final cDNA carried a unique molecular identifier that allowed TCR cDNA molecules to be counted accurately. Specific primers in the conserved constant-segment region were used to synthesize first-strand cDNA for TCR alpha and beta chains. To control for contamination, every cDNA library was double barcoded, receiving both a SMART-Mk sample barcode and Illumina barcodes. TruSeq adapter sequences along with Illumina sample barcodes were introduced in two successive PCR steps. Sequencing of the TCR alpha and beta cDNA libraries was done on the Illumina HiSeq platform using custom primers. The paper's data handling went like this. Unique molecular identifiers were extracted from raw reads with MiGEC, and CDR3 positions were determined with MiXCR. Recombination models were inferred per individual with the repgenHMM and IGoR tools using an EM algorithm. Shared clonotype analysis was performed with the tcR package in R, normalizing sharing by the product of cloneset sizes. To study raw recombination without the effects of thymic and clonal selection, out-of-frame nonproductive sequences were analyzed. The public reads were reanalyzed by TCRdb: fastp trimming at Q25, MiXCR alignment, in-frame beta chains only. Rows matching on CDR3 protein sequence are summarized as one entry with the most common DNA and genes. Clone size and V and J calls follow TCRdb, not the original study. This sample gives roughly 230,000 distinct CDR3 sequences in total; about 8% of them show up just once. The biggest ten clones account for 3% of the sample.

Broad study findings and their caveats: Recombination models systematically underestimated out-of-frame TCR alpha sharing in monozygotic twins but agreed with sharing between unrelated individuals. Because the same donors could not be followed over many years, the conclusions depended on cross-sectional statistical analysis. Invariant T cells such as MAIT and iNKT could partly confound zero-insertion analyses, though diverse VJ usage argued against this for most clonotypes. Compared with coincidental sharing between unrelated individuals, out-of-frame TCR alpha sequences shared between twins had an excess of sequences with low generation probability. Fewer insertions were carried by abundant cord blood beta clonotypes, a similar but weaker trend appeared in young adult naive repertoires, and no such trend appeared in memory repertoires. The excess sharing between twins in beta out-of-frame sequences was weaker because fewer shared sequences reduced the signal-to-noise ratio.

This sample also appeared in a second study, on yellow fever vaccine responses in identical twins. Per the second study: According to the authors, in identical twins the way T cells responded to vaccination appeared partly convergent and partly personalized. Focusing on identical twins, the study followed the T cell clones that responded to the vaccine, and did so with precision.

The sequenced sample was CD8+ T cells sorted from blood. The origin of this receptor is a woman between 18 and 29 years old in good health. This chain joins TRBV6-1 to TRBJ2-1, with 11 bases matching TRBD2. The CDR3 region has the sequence CASSDWLAGGQPQGDEQFF. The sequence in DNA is TGTGCCAGCAGTGATTGGCTAGCGGGGGGCCAACCCCAGGGAGATGAGCAGTTCTTC.